The clone carrying this T cell receptor (beta chain) was seen just once. No antigen is known for it. This sample stems from a study of T-cell reconstitution after alpha-beta-depleted transplantation in children. TCRbeta library preparation incorporated unique molecular identifiers. TCRdb fed the PCR reads into MiXCR, producing one record per CDR3 protein. The data show 580,000 or so distinct CDR3 sequences, more than 20% seen once. This CDR3 is 14 amino acids long. V lost 5 bases to trimming and J lost 4 bases, with 13 bases between them. The study, taken as a whole, reports: A year had passed since transplant, and T-cell counts and diversity by then came mostly from newly produced T cells. By about two months after transplant, alpha-beta T cells reportedly arose from several hundred graft clones that had expanded. Surviving recipient T cells and thymic progenitors accounted for the high day-60 TCRbeta diversity observed in some patients.

The sample was PBMCs, mostly from graft donor cells, taken 360 days after TCRalphabeta/CD19-depleted stem cell transplant. The sequence was collected from a boy under two years old who had a stem cell transplant for acute myeloid leukemia, so the T cells may come from the graft donor. This rearrangement joins TRBV12-3 or TRBV12-4 to TRBJ2-3; the D call may be TRBD1 or TRBD2 (6 bases each). In DNA, the CDR3 is TGTGCCAGCAGTCCTCAGGGGACTGCAGATACGCAGTATTTT. Translating gives CASSPQGTADTQYF.